The clone carrying this TCR beta chain was counted only a few times. The record originates from a study of blood T cell repertoires in COVID-19. Across the whole study: Spain, Italy and the United States supplied samples that represented acute and convalescent COVID-19.

Sequencing was performed with immunoSEQ multiplex PCR; in TCRdb, only in-frame clones are kept and a portion is missing. Among approximately 170,000 clones listed, around 84% were seen once. The germline gives CDR1 SNHLY, CDR2 FYNNEI. V shed 6 bases and J 5 bases; nucleotides not matched to a gene: 6. CDR3 length: 13 residues. This TCR came from a woman in her twenties or thirties who had recovered from COVID-19. The chain uses TRBV2 and TRBJ1-2; 7 bases map to TRBD1. The specimen was PBMCs or T cells enriched from blood (not recorded which). The CDR3 reads CASSQTGIYGYTF. CDR3 nucleotide sequence: TGTGCCAGCAGCCAGACAGGGATATATGGCTACACCTTC.